This TCR beta chain was documented in a study of blood T cell repertoires in COVID-19. Generated by immunoSEQ multiplex PCR, the TCRdb table keeps only in-frame clones and is missing some. The table includes 150,000 or so clones, roughly nine tenths detected once. This TCR was recovered from a man aged 18 to 29 with COVID-19, enrolled during active disease. The sequencing input was peripheral blood.

The CDR3 region is CASSGGTGERTGELFF. The CDR3 DNA is TGTGCCAGCAGCGGAGGGACAGGGGAACGAACCGGGGAGCTGTTTTTT. J is TRBJ2-2 and V is TRBV9, with 10 bases that match TRBD1. Per germline, CDR1 SGDLS and CDR2 YYNGEE. This CDR3 region has 16 residues. The V segment lost 3 bases and the J segment 5 bases; nucleotides outside the gene matches: 7.